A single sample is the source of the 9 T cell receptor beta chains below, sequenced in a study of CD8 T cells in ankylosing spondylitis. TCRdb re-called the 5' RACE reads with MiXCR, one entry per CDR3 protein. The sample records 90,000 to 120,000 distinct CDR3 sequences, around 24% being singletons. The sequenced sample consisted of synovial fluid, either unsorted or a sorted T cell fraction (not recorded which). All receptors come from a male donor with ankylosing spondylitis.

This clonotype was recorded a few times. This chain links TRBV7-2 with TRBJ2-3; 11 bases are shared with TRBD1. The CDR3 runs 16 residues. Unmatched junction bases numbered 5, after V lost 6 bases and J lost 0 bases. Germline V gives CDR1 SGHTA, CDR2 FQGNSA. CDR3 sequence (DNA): TGTGCCAGCAGGGCCGGGACAGGGGGAAGCACAGATACGCAGTATTTT. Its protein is CASRAGTGGSTDTQYF.

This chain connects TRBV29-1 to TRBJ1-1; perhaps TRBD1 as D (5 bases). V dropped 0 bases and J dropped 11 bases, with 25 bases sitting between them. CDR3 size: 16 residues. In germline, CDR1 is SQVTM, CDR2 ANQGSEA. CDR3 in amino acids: CSVEEDPLRVKPGAFF. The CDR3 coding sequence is TGCAGCGTTGAAGAAGATCCTTTGAGGGTAAAACCAGGGGCTTTCTTT.

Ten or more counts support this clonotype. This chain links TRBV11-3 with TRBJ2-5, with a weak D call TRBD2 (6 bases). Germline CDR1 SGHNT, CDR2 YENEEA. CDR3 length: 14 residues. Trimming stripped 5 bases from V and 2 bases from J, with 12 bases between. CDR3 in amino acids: CASSGGLSQETQYF. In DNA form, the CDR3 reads TGTGCCAGCAGCGGGGGGTTGTCACAAGAGACCCAGTACTTC.

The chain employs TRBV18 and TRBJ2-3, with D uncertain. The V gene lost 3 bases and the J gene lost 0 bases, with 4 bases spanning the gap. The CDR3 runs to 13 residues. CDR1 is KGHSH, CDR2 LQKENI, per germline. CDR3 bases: TGTGCCAGCTCACCCAAAAGCACAGATACGCAGTATTTT. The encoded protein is CASSPKSTDTQYF.

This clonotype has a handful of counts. CDR3 bases: TGTGCCAGCAGCGTGGGGCAGGGTTATGGCTACACCTTC. Its translation is CASSVGQGYGYTF. The chain is built from TRBV9 and TRBJ1-2, with D tentatively TRBD1 (5 bases). From germline, CDR1 is SGDLS and CDR2 YYNGEE. This CDR3 is built from 13 residues. The V end lost 2 bases, the J end lost 5 bases, and 10 bases lay between the germline ends.

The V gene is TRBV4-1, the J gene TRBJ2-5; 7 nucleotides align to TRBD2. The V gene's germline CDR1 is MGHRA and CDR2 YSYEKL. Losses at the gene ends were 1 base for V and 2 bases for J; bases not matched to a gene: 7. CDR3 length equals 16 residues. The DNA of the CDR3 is TGCGCCAGCAGCCAAGTGGAAGGTAGCGGGCAAGAGACCCAGTACTTC. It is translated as CASSQVEGSGQETQYF.

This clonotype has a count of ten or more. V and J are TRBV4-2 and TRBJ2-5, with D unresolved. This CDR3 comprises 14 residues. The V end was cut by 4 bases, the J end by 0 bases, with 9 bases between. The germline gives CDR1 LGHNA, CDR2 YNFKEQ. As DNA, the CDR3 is TGTGCCAGCAGCCGCTCCATGTACCAAGAGACCCAGTACTTC. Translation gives CASSRSMYQETQYF.

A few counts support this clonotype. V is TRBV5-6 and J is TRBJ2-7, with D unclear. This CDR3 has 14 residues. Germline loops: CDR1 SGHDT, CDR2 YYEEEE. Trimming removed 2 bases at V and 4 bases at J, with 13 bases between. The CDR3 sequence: CASSFSGSVYEQYF. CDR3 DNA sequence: TGTGCCAGCAGCTTTTCCGGGTCAGTTTACGAGCAGTACTTC.

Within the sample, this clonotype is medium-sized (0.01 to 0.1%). The CDR3 reads CAIGMTANYNEQFF. In nucleotides, the CDR3 is TGTGCCATCGGAATGACAGCAAACTACAATGAGCAGTTCTTC. The V and J genes are TRBV10-3 and TRBJ2-1, with D possibly matching TRBD1 (5 bases). V was clipped by 8 bases and J by 3 bases, with 14 bases between them. The CDR3 is 14 residues long. From germline, CDR1 is ENHRY and CDR2 SYGVKD.